This TCR beta chain appears in the sequencing data of a study of tumour-infiltrating T cells in Burkitt lymphoma. About the study: Productive clonality predicted overall and progression-free survival.

TCRdb's copy holds only in-frame clones and misses some; the assay was immunoSEQ multiplex PCR. The data contain 13,000 or so clones, approximately 83% of them singletons. V shed 11 bases, J shed 2 bases, and the junction held 8 bases outside the gene matches. The CDR3 loop spans 14 amino acids. Germline V gives CDR1 MNHEY, CDR2 SVGAGI. The clonotype was recovered from a human donor with diffuse large B-cell lymphoma. The rearrangement joins TRBV6-5 to TRBJ1-2; 10 bases match TRBD1. Sequences were obtained from tumor tissue. The CDR3 here is CAATRQGANYGYTF. Here the CDR3 DNA reads TGTGCCGCCACGCGACAGGGGGCGAACTATGGCTACACCTTC.